This TCR beta chain was sequenced in a study of patients and donors after allogeneic stem cell transplantation. Trimming cost V 3 bases and J 1 base, with 6 bases left between them. The CDR3 spans 13 residues. TCRdb reprocessed the RT-PCR reads via MiXCR and lists one record per CDR3 protein. The sample consists of 900,000 to 1,000,000 distinct CDR3 sequences, around 17% of them appearing once. This clonotype showed up many times. The sequenced material came from blood, either unsorted or a sorted T cell fraction (not recorded which). This sequence joins TRBV12-3 or TRBV12-4 and TRBJ1-1; D not certain. The TCR sequence derives from a human donor who was either an allogeneic HSCT recipient or a stem cell or donor lymphocyte infusion donor (not recorded which). It is not recorded whose cells these are; they may come from a transplant donor. The CDR3 spells CASSFEQNTEAFF. CDR3 nucleotide sequence: TGTGCCAGCAGTTTTGAACAGAACACTGAAGCTTTCTTT.